The rows below give T cell receptor beta chains drawn from one sample of a study of T cell repertoires in cytomegalovirus infection. TCRdb called the reads again in MiXCR, with one record for every CDR3 protein. The sample lists approximately 390,000 distinct CDR3 sequences; about a third were seen once. Their specific antigens are unknown. This specimen consisted of cultured PBMCs, obtained from culture after CMV antigen stimulation. All receptors come from a human donor in good health (CMV status not recorded). Some clones in this sample may be carry-over from other donors' samples. Each CDR3 is given with its conserved first and last residue. The order of the fields is D gene, clone size, V gene, CDR3 length, J gene, CDR3 DNA, CDR3 protein. The D gene is left open where the match is weak. Some rows have no size entry. The others give once, few or many, or a class for an expanded clone.

>.|few|TRBV6-2/TRBV6-3|13|TRBJ2-5
TGTGCCAGCAAGCGGGACACCCAAGAGACCCAGTACTTC
CASKRDTQETQYF
>.|.|TRBV11-3|15|TRBJ1-1
TGTGCCAGCAGCCAAGGAGAGGGTATAGGCACTGAAGCTTTCTTT
CASSQGEGIGTEAFF
>TRBD2|.|TRBV19|15|TRBJ2-5
TGTGCCAGTAGTACACCGGGACTAGCGTGGGAGACCCAGTACTTC
CASSTPGLAWETQYF
>.|many|TRBV7-2|15|TRBJ2-3
TGTGCCAGTCTGAGGGGCGGTCCTAGCACAGATACGCAGTATTTT
CASLRGGPSTDTQYF
>.|few|TRBV5-4|16|TRBJ2-1
TGTGCCAGCAGCTTGGCCCCGCAGGGGGGCTACAATGAGCAGTTCTTC
CASSLAPQGGYNEQFF
>TRBD1|.|TRBV29-1|13|TRBJ2-3
TGCAGCAACCGGGACAGAGGCACAGATACGCAGTATTTT
CSNRDRGTDTQYF
>.|.|TRBV27|14|TRBJ2-1
TGTGCCAGCCGGGGGCCTCTACCCTACAATGAGCAGTTCTTC
CASRGPLPYNEQFF
>.|few|TRBV6-5|17|TRBJ1-6
TGTGCCAGCAGCCTACGGGACACCTCTCTTAATAATTCACCCCTCCACTTT
CASSLRDTSLNNSPLHF
>.|.|TRBV5-4|16|TRBJ1-1
TGTGCCAGCAGCTTGGGGCTCAGGAAGATGAACACTGAAGCTTTCTTT
CASSLGLRKMNTEAFF
>TRBD1|few|TRBV28|16|TRBJ2-7
TGTGCCAGCAGCTCCGTCCGGACAGGGAAAGACTACGAGCAGTACTTC
CASSSVRTGKDYEQYF
>TRBD2|many|TRBV7-2|16|TRBJ2-1
TGTGCCAGCAGCTTAGGTGGGACTAGCGGGATCAATGAGCAGTTCTTC
CASSLGGTSGINEQFF
>.|many|TRBV4-1|16|TRBJ2-6
TGCGCCAGCAGCCAAGATGAGGGGGCTGGGGCCAACGTCCTGACTTTC
CASSQDEGAGANVLTF
>TRBD1|few|TRBV25-1|16|TRBJ1-2
TGTGCCAGCAGCCCGAGACAGGGATCAGCTAACTATGGCTACACCTTC
CASSPRQGSANYGYTF
>.|few|TRBV24-1|15|TRBJ2-3
TGTGCCACCAGTGTTGGTAGCGGCTACACAGATACGCAGTATTTT
CATSVGSGYTDTQYF
>.|.|TRBV5-1|16|TRBJ2-3
TGCGCCAGCAGCTTGCGAGGGGGGCTAAGCACAGATACGCAGTATTTT
CASSLRGGLSTDTQYF
>.|.|TRBV14|16|TRBJ1-2
TGTGCCAGCAGCCCTATAAATACAGGACCGATCTATGGCTACACCTTC
CASSPINTGPIYGYTF
>TRBD1|few|TRBV11-2|14|TRBJ2-3
TGTGCCAGCAGCGCCTCACAGGGGGCAGATACGCAGTATTTT
CASSASQGADTQYF
>.|.|TRBV4-3|17|TRBJ2-6
TGCGCCAGCAGCCAAGAGAAGATAGGGACTGGGGCCAACGTCCTGACTTTC
CASSQEKIGTGANVLTF
>.|.|TRBV19|17|TRBJ1-3
TGTGCCAGTAGTATTACCCCTCGGCTTCACTCTGGAAACACCATATATTTT
CASSITPRLHSGNTIYF
>TRBD2|few|TRBV7-2|15|TRBJ2-2
TGTGCCAGCAGCGGAACTAGCGGGACCCCCGGGGAGCTGTTTTTT
CASSGTSGTPGELFF
>TRBD2|.|TRBV20-1|13|TRBJ2-7
TGCAGTGCTAGGGGTAGCGGGAGAATCGAGCAGTACTTC
CSARGSGRIEQYF
>.|few|TRBV7-6|15|TRBJ2-7
TGTGCCAGCAGCTTCCACGAGGTTAGCTCCTACGAGCAGTACTTC
CASSFHEVSSYEQYF
>.|.|TRBV29-1|14|TRBJ2-5
TGCAGCGTTGCGCTTGGGACTCACCAAGAGACCCAGTACTTC
CSVALGTHQETQYF
>.|few|TRBV15|14|TRBJ2-3
TGTGCCACCAGCAGGCGGGACGGTCCAGATACGCAGTATTTT
CATSRRDGPDTQYF
>.|.|TRBV28|15|TRBJ1-1
TGTGCCAGCAGTTTATTAACAGCAGGGAACACTGAAGCTTTCTTT
CASSLLTAGNTEAFF
>.|.|TRBV7-2|13|TRBJ2-1
TGTGCCAGCAGCTTGGACGATTACAATGAGCAGTTCTTC
CASSLDDYNEQFF
>TRBD2|many|TRBV12-3/TRBV12-4|18|TRBJ2-2
TGTGCCAGCAGTGCAACAAGCCTAGCGGGAACTAGGACCGGGGAGCTGTTTTTT
CASSATSLAGTRTGELFF
>TRBD2|many|TRBV7-2|16|TRBJ2-3
TGTGCCAGCAGACCCACTAGCGGGAGGGCCCCAGATACGCAGTATTTT
CASRPTSGRAPDTQYF
>.|few|TRBV7-2|14|TRBJ2-1
TGTGCCAGCAGCCCACGAGGACCTTACAATGAGCAGTTCTTC
CASSPRGPYNEQFF
>TRBD2|.|TRBV7-9|17|TRBJ2-1
TGTGCCAGCAGCTTACCCGGACTAGCGGGACGTATGGATGAGCAGTTCTTC
CASSLPGLAGRMDEQFF